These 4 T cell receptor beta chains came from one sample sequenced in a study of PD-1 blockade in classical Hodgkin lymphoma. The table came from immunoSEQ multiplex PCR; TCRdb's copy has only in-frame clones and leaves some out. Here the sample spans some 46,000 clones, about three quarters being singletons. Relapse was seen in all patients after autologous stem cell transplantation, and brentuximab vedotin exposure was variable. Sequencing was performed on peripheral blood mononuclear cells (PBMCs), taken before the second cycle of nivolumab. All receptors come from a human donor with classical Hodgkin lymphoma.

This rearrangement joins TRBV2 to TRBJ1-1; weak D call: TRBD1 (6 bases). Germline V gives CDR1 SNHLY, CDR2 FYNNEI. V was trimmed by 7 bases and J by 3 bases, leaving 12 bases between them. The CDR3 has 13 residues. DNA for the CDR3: TGTGCCAGCAATGCGAGGGGGGACACTGAAGCTTTCTTT. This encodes CASNARGDTEAFF.

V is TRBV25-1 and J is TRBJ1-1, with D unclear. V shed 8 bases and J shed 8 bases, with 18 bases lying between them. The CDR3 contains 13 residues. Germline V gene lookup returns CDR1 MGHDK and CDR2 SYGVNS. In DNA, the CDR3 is TGTGCCAGCGGTGGACGCCTTAAGGGAGAAGCTTTCTTT. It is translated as CASGGRLKGEAFF.

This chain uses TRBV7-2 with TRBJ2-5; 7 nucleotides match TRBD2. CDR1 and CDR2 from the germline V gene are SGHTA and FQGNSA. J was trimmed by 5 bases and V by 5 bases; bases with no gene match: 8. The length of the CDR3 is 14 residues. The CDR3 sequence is CASSITSVSETQYF. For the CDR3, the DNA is TGTGCCAGCAGCATAACTAGCGTCTCGGAGACCCAGTACTTC.

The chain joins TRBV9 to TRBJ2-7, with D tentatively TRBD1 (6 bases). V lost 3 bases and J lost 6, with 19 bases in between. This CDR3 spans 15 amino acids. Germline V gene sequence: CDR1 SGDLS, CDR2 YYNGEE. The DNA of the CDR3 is TGTGCCAGCAGCGGTCCGGGACAAAACTCGAGCGAGCAGTACTTC. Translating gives CASSGPGQNSSEQYF.